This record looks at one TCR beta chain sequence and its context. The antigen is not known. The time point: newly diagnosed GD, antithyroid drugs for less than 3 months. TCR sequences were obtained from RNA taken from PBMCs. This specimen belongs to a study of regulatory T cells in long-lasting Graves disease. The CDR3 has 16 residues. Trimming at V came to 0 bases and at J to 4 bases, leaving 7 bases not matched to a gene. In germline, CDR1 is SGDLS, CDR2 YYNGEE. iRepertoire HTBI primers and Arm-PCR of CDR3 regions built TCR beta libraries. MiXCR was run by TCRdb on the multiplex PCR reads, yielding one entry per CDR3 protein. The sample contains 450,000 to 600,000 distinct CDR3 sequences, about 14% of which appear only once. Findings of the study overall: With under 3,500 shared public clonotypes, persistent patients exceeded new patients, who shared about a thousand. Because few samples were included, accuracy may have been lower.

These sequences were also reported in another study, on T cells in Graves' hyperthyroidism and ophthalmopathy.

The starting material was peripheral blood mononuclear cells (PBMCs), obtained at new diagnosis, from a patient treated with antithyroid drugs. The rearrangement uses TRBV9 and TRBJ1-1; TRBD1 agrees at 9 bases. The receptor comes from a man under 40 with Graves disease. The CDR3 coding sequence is TGTGCCAGCAGCGTAGCGACACAGGGGGCTGGCACTGAAGCTTTCTTT. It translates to CASSVATQGAGTEAFF.